These 27 T cell receptor beta chains came from one sample sequenced in a study of cytomegalovirus exposure and HLA in healthy donors. With 60 Vbeta and 13 Jbeta primers, the PCR was carried out. Produced via immunoSEQ multiplex PCR; TCRdb's table is partial and in-frame only. The sample holds 150,000 or so clones, roughly 88% seen once. The sequencing input was PBMCs. The receptors were gathered from a man aged 45-65 years in good health and CMV-seropositive.

The chain is built from TRBV27 and TRBJ1-6; D uncertain. CDR1 is MNHEY and CDR2 is SMNVEV in the germline V gene (reference sequence). The germline V and J ends were trimmed by 2 bases and 9 bases, with 14 bases remaining between them. The CDR3 sequence is 15 residues long. The CDR3 DNA reads as TGTGCCAGCAGTTTAACTACGGCTATCGGTTCACCCCTCCACTTT. Translation gives CASSLTTAIGSPLHF.

The CDR3 nucleotides read TGTGCCAGCAGCCCCCCCGACAGACCGATTGAGACCCAGTACTTC. The encoded protein is CASSPPDRPIETQYF. J is TRBJ2-5 and V is TRBV7-9, with D perhaps TRBD1 (5 bases). This CDR3 is built from 15 residues. Trimming pared 5 bases from V and 5 bases from J, leaving 18 bases between. Germline V gives CDR1 SEHNR, CDR2 FQNEAQ (reference sequence).

The V call is TRBV27, the J call TRBJ2-1, with D maybe TRBD2 (5 bases). CDR1 and CDR2 from the germline V gene are MNHEY and SMNVEV (reference sequence). This CDR3 contains 14 residues. Trimming pared 2 bases from V and 2 bases from J, leaving 7 bases between. CDR3 region: CASSLAGTYNEQFF. CDR3 in DNA: TGTGCCAGCAGTTTAGCCGGGACCTACAATGAGCAGTTCTTC.

This clone was seen a handful of times. The rearrangement joins TRBV6-6 to TRBJ2-2; D perhaps matches TRBD2 (5 bases). Trimming took 2 bases from V and 0 from J, leaving 10 bases between them. The germline CDR1 and CDR2 sequences are MNHNY and SVGAGI (reference sequence). CDR3 length: 16 amino acids. DNA of the CDR3: TGTGCCAGCAGTTACGCGCGGAGGACGAACACCGGGGAGCTGTTTTTT. It translates to CASSYARRTNTGELFF.

The gene calls are TRBV5-1 and TRBJ2-5, with D perhaps TRBD1 (6 bases). Germline-derived CDR1 and CDR2 are SGHRS and YFSETQ. CDR3 length equals 15 residues. Trimming stripped 4 bases from V and 5 bases from J, with 18 bases between. Here the CDR3 reads CASSGGWSQGETQYF. The CDR3 nucleotides read TGCGCCAGCAGCGGGGGTTGGTCACAGGGTGAGACCCAGTACTTC.

V usage is TRBV6-6 and J usage is TRBJ1-2; D is unclear. CDR1 and CDR2 from the germline V gene are MNHNY and SVGAGI (reference sequence). This CDR3 has 13 residues. Trimming removed 6 bases at V and 7 bases at J, with 15 bases between. The CDR3 loop reads CASRYRERGGYTF. As DNA, the CDR3 is TGTGCCAGCAGGTACCGCGAGCGTGGTGGCTACACCTTC.

This clone was seen a single time. This chain connects TRBV5-5 to TRBJ2-3; tentative D call: TRBD2 (6 bases). V was clipped by 1 base and J by 6 bases, with 15 bases between them. Germline V gene data show CDR1 as SGHKS and CDR2 as YYEKEE (reference sequence). This CDR3 contains 15 residues. The CDR3 coding sequence is TGTGCCAGCAGCTTGATCCTGACTAGAGCCGATACGCAGTATTTT. Translation gives CASSLILTRADTQYF.

The V gene is TRBV9, the J gene TRBJ1-4; no reliable D call. In germline, CDR1 is SGDLS, CDR2 YYNGEE. V lost 3 bases, J lost 3 bases, and 21 bases lay in between. This CDR3 spans 18 amino acids. Written as DNA, the CDR3 is TGTGCCAGCAGCGAGGCGATCGGTATTAAAGCGGCTAATGAAAAACTGTTTTTT. Translated, it gives CASSEAIGIKAANEKLFF.

The chain combines TRBV30 with TRBJ2-3; 10 nucleotides line up with TRBD2. V shed 3 bases, J shed 2 bases, and the junction held 5 bases outside the gene matches. The germline V gene has CDR1 GTSNPN and CDR2 SVGIG (reference sequence). The CDR3 is 15 amino acids. CDR3 sequence reads: CAWSGGLAATDTQYF. CDR3 bases: TGTGCCTGGAGCGGAGGACTAGCGGCCACAGATACGCAGTATTTT.

V is TRBV19 and J is TRBJ1-2; possible D gene TRBD1, 6 bases. Trimming left V 5 bases short and J 8 bases short, with 18 bases between. Germline V gives CDR1 LNHDA, CDR2 SQIVND (reference sequence). CDR3 length: 14 residues. As DNA, the CDR3 is TGTGCCAGTAGTGTACTACAGGGAAGCGGAGGCTACACCTTC. Translated: CASSVLQGSGGYTF.

The gene calls are TRBV5-1 and TRBJ1-1; TRBD1 matches 8 bases. CDR1 is SGHRS and CDR2 is YFSETQ in the germline V gene. The CDR3 spans 15 residues. Trimming cost V 1 base and J 5 bases; bases outside gene matches: 7. The CDR3 loop reads CASSLTGGEGTEAFF. In DNA form, the CDR3 reads TGCGCCAGCAGCTTGACAGGGGGTGAGGGAACTGAAGCTTTCTTT.

The chain links TRBV27 to TRBJ2-1, with D unresolved. V was trimmed by 3 bases and J by 5 bases, leaving 11 bases between them. The CDR3 has 14 residues. Per germline, CDR1 MNHEY and CDR2 SMNVEV (reference sequence). CDR3 amino acids: CASSFNADHNEQFF. The DNA for the CDR3 is TGTGCCAGCAGTTTCAATGCGGATCACAATGAGCAGTTCTTC.

The chain recombines TRBV9 with TRBJ2-1; 11 positions agree with TRBD2. CDR3 length: 18 amino acids. Germline CDR1 and CDR2: SGDLS and YYNGEE. J was trimmed by 6 bases and V by 0 bases; bases with no gene match: 11. CDR3 bases: TGTGCCAGCAGCGTAGTTCCAGGGATGCTAGCGGGAGGCAATGAGCAGTTCTTC. This sequence encodes CASSVVPGMLAGGNEQFF.

This clone has more than one count but fewer than ten. The V and J genes are TRBV6-5 and TRBJ2-7, with 13 bases identical to TRBD2. CDR1 is MNHEY, CDR2 SVGAGI, per germline. The CDR3 covers 15 residues. Trimming cost V 6 bases and J 5 bases; bases outside gene matches: 7. This CDR3 reads CASSSGTSGNHEQYV. CDR3 DNA sequence: TGTGCCAGCAGCTCCGGGACTAGCGGGAACCACGAGCAGTACGTC.

This rearrangement joins TRBV7-9 to TRBJ1-6; 9 bases are shared with TRBD1. Germline CDR1 and CDR2: SEHNR and FQNEAQ (reference sequence). V lost 5 bases and J lost 8; bases outside the gene matches: 16. The CDR3 covers 18 residues. The CDR3 DNA sequence: TGTGCCAGCAGCACCACAGGGGGCGCTTTATCTGGAGATTCACCCCTCCACTTT. Its protein product is CASSTTGGALSGDSPLHF.

This chain uses TRBV5-1 with TRBJ2-5; 10 nucleotides align to TRBD2. The CDR3 runs 16 residues. Germline CDR1 is SGHRS and CDR2 is YFSETQ. Unmatched junction bases numbered 11, after V lost 4 bases and J lost 5 bases. The CDR3 region is CASSPSIAGGRETQYF. The CDR3 DNA follows: TGCGCCAGCAGCCCGAGCATAGCGGGGGGCCGGGAGACCCAGTACTTC.

The chain uses TRBV7-9 and TRBJ2-2; 8 bases match TRBD1. V gave up 4 bases and J gave up 0 bases; unmatched junction bases: 4. Per the germline V gene, CDR1 is SEHNR and CDR2 is FQNEAQ (reference sequence). This CDR3 region has 16 residues. CDR3: CASSSWTGTNTGELFF. The CDR3 DNA is TGTGCCAGCAGCTCCTGGACAGGGACGAACACCGGGGAGCTGTTTTTT.

The chain couples TRBV19 to TRBJ1-6, with 11 nucleotides matching TRBD1. CDR1 and CDR2 from the germline V gene are LNHDA and SQIVND (reference sequence). J lost 6 bases, V lost 4 bases, and 8 bases had no gene match. This CDR3 region has 17 residues. CDR3 region: CASSTEPGTGGNSPLHF. CDR3 nucleotide sequence: TGTGCCAGTAGTACCGAGCCCGGGACAGGGGGTAATTCACCCCTCCACTTT.

This clone turned up a few times. This chain connects TRBV5-4 to TRBJ2-6; D perhaps matches TRBD1 (6 bases). Germline V gene data show CDR1 as SGHNT and CDR2 as YYREEE (reference sequence). This CDR3 has 17 amino acids. Trimming stripped 3 bases from V and 2 bases from J, with 15 bases between. CDR3 region: CASSSIFTGTGANVLTF. The CDR3 region has the DNA TGTGCCAGCAGCTCGATATTTACAGGGACTGGGGCCAACGTCCTGACTTTC.

The gene calls are TRBV6-5 and TRBJ1-2, with D possibly matching TRBD1 (5 bases). Germline V gene lookup returns CDR1 MNHEY and CDR2 SVGAGI. Trimming stripped 4 bases from V and 6 bases from J, with 12 bases between. CDR3 length equals 13 residues. The CDR3 sequence is CASSSLGGDGYTF. The CDR3 coding sequence is TGTGCCAGCAGTTCCCTCGGGGGGGATGGCTACACCTTC.

V gene TRBV7-8 combines with J gene TRBJ1-5; no clear D. Germline V gene data show CDR1 as SGHVS and CDR2 as FQNEAQ. The CDR3 contains 14 residues. V was cut by 5 bases and J by 0 bases, with 8 bases left in between. The CDR3 DNA reads as TGTGCCAGCAGCCCCAGTAATAGCAATCAGCCCCAGCATTTT. Protein product: CASSPSNSNQPQHF.

This chain joins TRBV11-2 and TRBJ2-1; 8 nucleotides match TRBD1. The V gene end was trimmed by 3 bases and the J gene end by 2 bases; junction bases not matched to a gene: 9. The CDR3 spans 17 residues. Per the germline V gene, CDR1 is SGHAT and CDR2 is FQNNGV. The CDR3 bases are TGTGCCAGCAGCTTCGAACTTGGACAGGGACCCTACAATGAGCAGTTCTTC. This translates into CASSFELGQGPYNEQFF.

This clone showed up just a few times. J is TRBJ1-1 and V is TRBV28, with a weak D call TRBD1 (5 bases). Germline assignment: CDR1 MDHEN and CDR2 SYDVKM. This CDR3 has 14 residues. The V end was cut by 6 bases, the J end by 3 bases, with 14 bases between. Here the CDR3 reads CASSSGGDYTEAFF. The CDR3 DNA is TGTGCCAGCAGCTCGGGGGGGGATTACACTGAAGCTTTCTTT.

V usage is TRBV11-3 and J usage is TRBJ2-2; possible D gene TRBD2, 8 bases. The V end lost 4 bases, the J end lost 1 base, and 16 bases lay between the germline ends. The germline V gene encodes CDR1 SGHNT and CDR2 YENEEA. CDR3 size: 17 residues. For the CDR3, the DNA is TGTGCCAGCAGCTCCGGGAGGGGGCAACTGAACACCGGGGAGCTGTTTTTT. Encoded protein: CASSSGRGQLNTGELFF. Full variable domain (rest looked up from reference TRBV11-3 and TRBJ2-2): EAGVVQSPRYKIIEKKQPVAFWCNPISGHNTLYWYLQNLGQGPELLIRYENEEAVDDSQLPKDRFSAERLKGVDSTLKIQPAELGDSAVYLCASSSGRGQLNTGELFFGEGSRLTVL.

The chain employs TRBV5-6 and TRBJ2-7; D may be TRBD1 (6 bases). Germline CDR1 and CDR2: SGHDT and YYEEEE. The ends were cut back, 0 bases at V and 2 bases at J, with 12 bases in the middle. CDR3 length: 15 residues. This CDR3 reads CASSLGLDRPYEQYF. The DNA for the CDR3 is TGTGCCAGCAGCTTGGGACTCGACAGGCCCTACGAGCAGTACTTC.

CDR3 nucleotide sequence: TGTGCCAGTAGTATCCGGCGGGGTAGAACGACCGGGGAGCTGTTTTTT. It translates to CASSIRRGRTTGELFF. V gene TRBV19 combines with J gene TRBJ2-2, with D perhaps matching TRBD2 (6 bases). Germline V lookup: CDR1 LNHDA, CDR2 SQIVND (reference sequence). The V gene lost 3 bases and the J gene lost 5 bases, with 16 bases spanning the gap. The CDR3 extends over 16 amino acids.

The chain carries TRBV6-1 and TRBJ2-1; 8 bases fit TRBD2. There are 14 residues in the CDR3. Germline V gene sequence: CDR1 MNHNS, CDR2 SASEGT. Trimming took 4 bases from V and 7 from J; bases not matched to a gene: 6. The CDR3 DNA reads TGTGCCAGCAGTGCTCAAGCGGGAGTGAATGAGCAGTTCTTC. Protein sequence: CASSAQAGVNEQFF.